One and the same sample provided the 23 T cell receptor beta chains below, sequenced in a study of tumor and adjacent non-tumor tissue in lung cancer. This sample's RNA came from whole unsorted tissue. Three rounds of nested PCR, following a modified ARM-PCR protocol, produced the TCRbeta library. A single record per CDR3 protein comes from TCRdb applying MiXCR to the multiplex PCR reads. Here the sample spans about 120,000 distinct CDR3 sequences, under 90% being singletons. Sequences were obtained from lung tumor tissue. All receptors derive from a man aged 70-80 years with non-small cell lung cancer.

Note on this clonotype: Since a much larger clone is just one base distant, this may be a read error. The chain employs TRBV28 and TRBJ1-2; 7 positions agree with TRBD1. This CDR3 comprises 14 residues. The germline V gene has CDR1 MDHEN and CDR2 SYDVKM. The CDR3 sequence: CVSSLGTVEGGYTF. CDR3 coding DNA: TGTGTCAGCAGTTTGGGGACAGTGGAAGGTGGCTACACCTTC.

About this clonotype itself: The CDR3 ends on some other residue instead of the conserved phenylalanine or tryptophan, so this is likely a read error. This chain uses TRBV6-6 with TRBJ2-7; D call uncertain. Germline CDR1 and CDR2: MNHNY and SVGAGI (reference sequence). This CDR3 has 16 residues. Trimming stripped 0 bases from V and 0 bases from J, with 12 bases between. The CDR3 DNA is TGTGCCAGCAGTTACTCGCCGATCAATCCCTCCTACGAGCAGTACCTC. This translates into CASSYSPINPSYEQYL.

This clonotype was observed at least ten times. The chain couples TRBV11-2 to TRBJ2-5; 10 bases fit TRBD1. Trimming removed 4 bases from V and 3 bases from J; junction bases left unmatched: 2. This CDR3 is 14 amino acids long. The germline V gene encodes CDR1 SGHAT and CDR2 FQNNGV. This CDR3 reads CASSSGQGEETQYF. In nucleotides, the CDR3 is TGTGCCAGCAGCTCAGGACAGGGGGAAGAGACCCAGTACTTC. Full variable domain (outside the CDR3, taken from reference TRBV11-2 and TRBJ2-5): EAGVAQSPRYKIIEKRQSVAFWCNPISGHATLYWYQQILGQGPKLLIQFQNNGVVDDSQLPKDRFSAERLKGVDSTLKIQPAKLEDSAVYLCASSSGQGEETQYFGPGTRLLVL.

This clonotype was recorded only once. This may come from a read error, since a much larger clone is one base off. This sequence joins TRBV20-1 and TRBJ1-1, with no clear D. CDR3 length equals 12 residues. V was cut by 0 bases and J by 4 bases, with 6 bases left in between. Germline V gene lookup returns CDR1 DFQATT and CDR2 SNEGSKA (reference sequence). The CDR3 is CSAREGSTEAFF. The CDR3 nucleotides read TGCAGTGCTAGAGAGGGGTCCACTGAAGCTTTCTTT.

A word on this clonotype: Likely a read error: the CDR3 ends without its conserved phenylalanine or tryptophan. It is unclear where the CDR3 begins or ends on the DNA, so no DNA is shown, and the CDR3 is as TCRdb lists it. This chain links TRBV6-1 with TRBJ2-2; the table's TRBD2 call for D was not verified on the DNA. The V gene's germline CDR1 is MNHNS and CDR2 SASEGT. The CDR3 numbers 14 amino acids, ends counted. CDR3 sequence: CASSEDEEGGELFI.

This clonotype was recorded once. The chain is built from TRBV20-1 and TRBJ1-3; TRBD1 might be the D (6 bases). The CDR3 is made up of 16 amino acids. The germline gives CDR1 DFQATT, CDR2 SNEGSKA (reference sequence). Trimming stripped 0 bases from V and 6 bases from J, with 18 bases between. CDR3: CSARDRIEGGKNTIYF. The CDR3, as DNA: TGCAGTGCTAGAGATCGGATAGAAGGGGGGAAAAACACCATATATTTT.

Note on this clonotype: This may be a read error: a much more frequent sequence differs by one nucleotide. The rearrangement uses TRBV5-1 and TRBJ2-3; 7 bases match TRBD2. The germline V gene encodes CDR1 SGHRS and CDR2 YFSETQ. The J segment lost 0 bases and the V segment lost 1 base, leaving 5 bases of the junction unmatched. The CDR3 spans 16 residues. DNA for the CDR3: TGCGCCAGCAGCTTGTTTGCGGGAGCTAGCACAGATACGCAGTATTTT. Amino acid sequence: CASSLFAGASTDTQYF.

Regarding this clonotype: At one end the junction does not follow the germline gene, possibly because of a read error. The gene calls are TRBV20-1 and TRBJ2-2, with D possibly TRBD2 on 6 matching bases. The V gene's germline CDR1 is DFQATT and CDR2 SNEGSKA (reference sequence). This CDR3 is 13 amino acids long. The CDR3: CSAREPSTGELLF. As DNA, the CDR3 is TGCAGTGCTAGAGAGCCGAGCACGGGGGAGCTGTTATTT.

On this clonotype itself: A read error may produce the germline difference seen at one junction end. The chain combines TRBV29-1 with TRBJ2-7; D may match TRBD1 or TRBD2 (5 bases each). Germline V gives CDR1 SQVTM, CDR2 ANQGSEA. The length of the CDR3 is 14 residues. The CDR3 sequence is CSFESTGPTYEQYF. For the CDR3, the DNA is TGCAGCTTTGAAAGTACGGGACCGACCTACGAGCAGTACTTC.

About this clonotype itself: An end of the junction does not agree with germline; a read error may underlie this. The chain is built from TRBV20-1 and TRBJ1-2; D ambiguous. The germline V gene encodes CDR1 DFQATT and CDR2 SNEGSKA (reference sequence). CDR3 length equals 11 residues. This CDR3 is CSDRNLDGYTF. The DNA for the CDR3 is TGCAGTGATAGAAATTTAGATGGCTACACCTTC.

As for this clonotype: Compared with germline, one end of the junction differs, possibly owing to a read error. V and J are TRBV28 and TRBJ2-1, with 9 bases that match TRBD2. Germline values: CDR1 MDHEN, CDR2 SYDVKM. The CDR3 runs to 15 residues. This chain's CDR3 is CASTLREGRGNEQFF. CDR3 bases: TGTGCAAGCACTTTGCGGGAGGGCCGGGGGAATGAGCAGTTCTTC.

The V and J genes are TRBV10-2 and TRBJ2-1, with D unresolved. With 10 bases removed from V and 8 bases from J, the gap between germline ends came to 24 bases. Per the germline V gene, CDR1 is WSHSY and CDR2 is SAAADI. The CDR3 loop spans 15 amino acids. CDR3 sequence (DNA): TGCGCCAACAAGTCCCCAGGACCCTCTTCTCATGAGCAGTTCTTC. This translates into CANKSPGPSSHEQFF.

The chain employs TRBV11-2 and TRBJ2-3; TRBD1 might be the D (5 bases). With 5 bases removed from V and 5 bases from J, the gap between germline ends came to 14 bases. CDR1 is SGHAT and CDR2 is FQNNGV in the germline V gene. The CDR3 spans 14 residues. The CDR3 bases are TGTGCCAGCAGCCTAACACCAGGGTTAGATACGCAGTATTTT. Translating gives CASSLTPGLDTQYF.

This clonotype has only one observation. Since a much larger clone is just one base distant, this may be a read error. The chain employs TRBV5-1 and TRBJ1-2; no firm D call. The CDR3 consists of 14 residues. V gave up 0 bases and J gave up 4 bases, with 10 bases separating them. Germline assignment: CDR1 SGHRS and CDR2 YFSETQ. The CDR3 sequence: CASSLGPGLYGYTF. The CDR3 region has the DNA TGCGCCAGCAGCTTGGGTCCCGGCCTCTATGGCTACACCTTC.

Remarks on this clonotype: The CDR3 does not end in the conserved phenylalanine or tryptophan, so this is likely a read error. The CDR3 loop reads CASSIGQGRTGELFS. The DNA of the CDR3 is TGCGCCAGCAGCATCGGACAGGGAAGGACCGGGGAGCTGTTTTCT. The genes are TRBV4-1 and TRBJ2-2, with 8 bases matching TRBD1. V lost 5 bases to trimming and J lost 5 bases; unmatched junction nucleotides: 7. Germline V gene data show CDR1 as MGHRA and CDR2 as YSYEKL. The CDR3 extends over 15 amino acids.

This clonotype was recorded once. An end of the junction differs from the germline gene, which may be a read error. V and J are TRBV29-1 and TRBJ2-3; 9 nucleotides line up with TRBD1. The CDR3 totals 17 residues. Germline CDR1 and CDR2: SQVTM and ANQGSEA. The CDR3 region is CSLLPYVTGGDTETQYF. In nucleotides, the CDR3 is TGCAGCTTACTTCCCTATGTGACAGGGGGGGACACAGAAACGCAGTATTTT.

This clonotype has just one count. This likely comes from a read error, as the CDR3 has no conserved phenylalanine or tryptophan at its end. The chain recombines TRBV28 with TRBJ1-5; 7 bases agree with TRBD1. Per germline, CDR1 MDHEN and CDR2 SYDVKM. The CDR3 contains 15 residues. The CDR3 is CTSSPRQGLGQPQHV. For the CDR3, the DNA is TGTACCAGCAGTCCCCGACAGGGTTTGGGTCAGCCCCAGCATGTT.

This clonotype has a count of ten or more. CDR3 coding DNA: TGTGCCAGCAGTTTTTTCGGACAGGGGAATTCACCCCTCCACTTT. Translated: CASSFFGQGNSPLHF. V usage is TRBV12-3 or TRBV12-4 and J usage is TRBJ1-6; 9 bases match TRBD1. The CDR3 is 15 amino acids. V shed 3 bases, J shed 7 bases, and the junction held 4 bases outside the gene matches.

V gene TRBV29-1 combines with J gene TRBJ2-3; D remains ambiguous. This CDR3 contains 14 residues. Trimming shortened V by 5 bases and J by 0 bases, and 12 bases separated the two germline ends. Germline lookup yields CDR1 SQVTM and CDR2 ANQGSEA. This chain's CDR3 is CSVYRATSTDTQYF. DNA for the CDR3: TGCAGCGTTTATAGAGCGACTAGCACAGATACGCAGTATTTT.

This clonotype was detected many times. V usage is TRBV29-1 and J usage is TRBJ2-7; TRBD1 agrees at 9 bases. The CDR3 length is 14 residues. The germline CDR1 and CDR2 sequences are SQVTM and ANQGSEA. V was pared by 5 bases and J by 5 bases, with 10 bases of the junction left unmatched. The CDR3 loop is CSVRPGQGANEQYF. DNA for the CDR3: TGCAGCGTTCGCCCGGGACAGGGAGCAAACGAGCAGTACTTC.

This clonotype was seen a single time. A read error may produce the germline difference seen at one junction end. The rearrangement joins TRBV4-3 to TRBJ2-1; TRBD2 might be the D (5 bases). CDR3 length: 17 residues. Germline V lookup: CDR1 LGHNA, CDR2 YSLEER. The CDR3 protein is CAISQDPAEAEYNEHFF. CDR3 sequence (DNA): TGCGCCATCAGCCAAGACCCAGCGGAAGCTGAATACAATGAGCATTTCTTC.

V usage is TRBV29-1 and J usage is TRBJ2-5, with D unresolved. This CDR3 region has 12 residues. From germline, CDR1 is SQVTM and CDR2 ANQGSEA. Trimming removed 7 bases at V and 12 bases at J, with 21 bases between. In nucleotides, the CDR3 is TGCAGCGGAAGGACGTACCAAGAGATCAAGTACTTC. Translated, it gives CSGRTYQEIKYF.

Details on this clonotype: The conserved phenylalanine or tryptophan is not found at the CDR3 terminus, so this likely reflects a read error. The V gene is TRBV29-1, the J gene TRBJ1-4, with unresolved D. Germline CDR1 and CDR2: SQVTM and ANQGSEA. This CDR3 is built from 13 residues. The CDR3: CSVEDGANEKLFL. In DNA, the CDR3 is TGCAGTGTTGAAGACGGGGCTAATGAAAAACTGTTTCTT.